This TCR beta chain was observed in a study of OX40 agonist ivuxolimab in advanced cancers. Study summary: The eligibility criteria allowed prior anti-PD-1, anti-PD-L1 or anti-CTLA-4 therapy, and 40% had some.

V was clipped by 3 bases and J by 4 bases, with 8 bases between them. The CDR3 runs to 13 residues. In germline, CDR1 is SGHRS, CDR2 YFSETQ. Blood was sampled at baseline, cycle 4 day 1, and cycle 7 day 1. General study points: There were also nonresponders showing low normalized T-cell clonal expansion. Blood T cells, both CD4+ and CD8+, expanded clonally by week 6 at 0.1 to 3.0 mg/kg.

This clone was observed a few times. No antigen is known for it. The repertoire was sequenced with immunoSEQ multiplex PCR; TCRdb's copy has only in-frame clones and lacks some. The sample contains 90,000 to 100,000 clones, 90% of which appear only once. The rearrangement joins TRBV5-1 to TRBJ2-1, with D possibly TRBD2 on 6 matching bases. The sample consisted of CD4+ or CD8+ T cells sorted from blood, taken in a trial of the OX40 agonist ivuxolimab. The clonotype comes from an adult with an advanced solid tumor such as melanoma, head and neck, liver or kidney cancer. The CDR3 loop is CASSSGRYNEQFF. The CDR3 DNA is TGCGCCAGCAGCTCCGGGAGATACAATGAGCAGTTCTTC.